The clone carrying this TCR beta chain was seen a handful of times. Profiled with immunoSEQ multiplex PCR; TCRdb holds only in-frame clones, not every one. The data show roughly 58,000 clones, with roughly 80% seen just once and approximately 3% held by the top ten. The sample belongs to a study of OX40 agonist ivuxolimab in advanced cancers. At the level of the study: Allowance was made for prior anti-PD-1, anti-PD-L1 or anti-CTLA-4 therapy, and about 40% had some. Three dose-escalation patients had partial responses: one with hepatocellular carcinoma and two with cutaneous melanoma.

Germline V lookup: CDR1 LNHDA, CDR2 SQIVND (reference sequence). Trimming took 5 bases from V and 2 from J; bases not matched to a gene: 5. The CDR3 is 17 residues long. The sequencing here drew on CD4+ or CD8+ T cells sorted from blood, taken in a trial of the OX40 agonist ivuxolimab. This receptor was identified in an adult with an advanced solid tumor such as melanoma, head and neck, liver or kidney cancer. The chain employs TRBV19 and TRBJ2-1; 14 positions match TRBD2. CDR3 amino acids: CASSARLAGGPYNEQFF. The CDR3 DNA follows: TGTGCCAGTAGTGCCCGACTAGCGGGGGGGCCCTACAATGAGCAGTTCTTC.